This T cell receptor beta chain was observed in a study of blood T cell repertoires in COVID-19. The CDR3 covers 14 residues. The germline V gene encodes CDR1 MNHNS and CDR2 SASEGT. The V end was cut by 2 bases, the J end by 7 bases, with 14 bases between. TCRdb's table, derived via immunoSEQ multiplex PCR, lists solely in-frame clones and lacks some. There are under 300,000 clones in the sample; around 81% occur only once, and approximately 3.6% lies in the top ten. The TCR was taken from a man between 50 and 59 years old who had recovered from COVID-19. The V call is TRBV6-1, the J call TRBJ2-5; the D gene is possibly TRBD1 (6 bases). The sequencing sample was made of PBMCs or T cells enriched from blood (not recorded which). The CDR3 DNA reads TGTGCCAGCAGTGAATTTCCAGGGGCTGGGACCCAGTACTTC. Residues: CASSEFPGAGTQYF.